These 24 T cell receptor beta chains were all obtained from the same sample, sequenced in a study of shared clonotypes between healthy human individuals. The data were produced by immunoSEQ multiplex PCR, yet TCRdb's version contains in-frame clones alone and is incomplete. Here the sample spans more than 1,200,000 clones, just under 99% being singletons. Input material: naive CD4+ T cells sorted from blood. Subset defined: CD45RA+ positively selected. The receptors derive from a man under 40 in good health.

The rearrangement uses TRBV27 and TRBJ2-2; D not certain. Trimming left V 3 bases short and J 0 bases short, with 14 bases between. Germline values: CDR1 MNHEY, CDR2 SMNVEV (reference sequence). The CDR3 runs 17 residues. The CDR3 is CASSLVKILTNTGELFF. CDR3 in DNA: TGTGCCAGCAGTTTGGTCAAAATACTAACGAACACCGGGGAGCTGTTTTTT.

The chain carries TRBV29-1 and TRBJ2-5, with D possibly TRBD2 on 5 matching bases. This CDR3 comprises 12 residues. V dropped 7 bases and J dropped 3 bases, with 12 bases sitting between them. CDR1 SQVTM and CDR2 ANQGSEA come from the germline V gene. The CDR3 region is CSAREPKETQYF. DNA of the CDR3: TGCAGCGCCCGGGAACCCAAAGAGACCCAGTACTTC. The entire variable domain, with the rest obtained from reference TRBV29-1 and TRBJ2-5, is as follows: SAVISQKPSRDICQRGTSLTIQCQVDSQVTMMFWYRQQPGQSLTLIATANQGSEATYESGFVIDKFPISRPNLTFSTLTVSNMSPEDSSIYLCSAREPKETQYFGPGTRLLVL.

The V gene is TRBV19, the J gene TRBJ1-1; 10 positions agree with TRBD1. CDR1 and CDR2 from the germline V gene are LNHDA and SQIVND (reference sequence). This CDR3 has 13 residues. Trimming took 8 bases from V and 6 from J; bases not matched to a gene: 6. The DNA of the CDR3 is TGTGCCAGTGGACAGGGGGTTAGCGCTGAAGCTTTCTTT. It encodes CASGQGVSAEAFF.

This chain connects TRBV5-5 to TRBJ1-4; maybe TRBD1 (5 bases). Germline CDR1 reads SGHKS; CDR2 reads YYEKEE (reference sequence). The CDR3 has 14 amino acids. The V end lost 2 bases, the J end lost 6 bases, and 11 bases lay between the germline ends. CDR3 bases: TGTGCCAGCAGCTTCGGAGGGGCAGATGAAAAACTGTTTTTT. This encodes CASSFGGADEKLFF.

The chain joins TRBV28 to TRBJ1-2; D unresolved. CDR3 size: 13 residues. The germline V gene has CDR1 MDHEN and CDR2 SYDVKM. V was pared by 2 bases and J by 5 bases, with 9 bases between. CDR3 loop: CASSLDGAYGYTF. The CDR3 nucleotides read TGTGCCAGCAGTTTAGATGGAGCTTATGGCTACACCTTC.

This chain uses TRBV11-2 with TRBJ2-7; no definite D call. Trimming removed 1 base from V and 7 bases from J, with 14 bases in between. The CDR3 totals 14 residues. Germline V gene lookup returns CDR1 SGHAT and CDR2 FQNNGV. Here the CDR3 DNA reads TGTGCCAGCAGCTTAGCTACCCAATACCTGGAGCAGTACTTC. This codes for CASSLATQYLEQYF. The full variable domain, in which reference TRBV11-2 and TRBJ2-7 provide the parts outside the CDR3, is EAGVAQSPRYKIIEKRQSVAFWCNPISGHATLYWYQQILGQGPKLLIQFQNNGVVDDSQLPKDRFSAERLKGVDSTLKIQPAKLEDSAVYLCASSLATQYLEQYFGPGTRLTVT.

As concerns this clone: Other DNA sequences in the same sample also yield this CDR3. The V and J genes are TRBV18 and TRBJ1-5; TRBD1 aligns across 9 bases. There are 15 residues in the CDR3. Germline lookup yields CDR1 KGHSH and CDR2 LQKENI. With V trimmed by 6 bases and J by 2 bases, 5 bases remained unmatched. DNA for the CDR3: TGTGCCAGCTCGCCGGGACAGGGAGGCAATCAGCCCCAGCATTTT. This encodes CASSPGQGGNQPQHF.

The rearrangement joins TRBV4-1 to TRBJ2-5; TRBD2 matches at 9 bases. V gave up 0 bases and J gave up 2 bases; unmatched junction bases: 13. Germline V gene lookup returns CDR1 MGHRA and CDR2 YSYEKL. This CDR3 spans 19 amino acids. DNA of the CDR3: TGCGCCAGCAGCCAAGACGGGCTAGCGGGATGGGAAGGGCAAGAGACCCAGTACTTC. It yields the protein CASSQDGLAGWEGQETQYF.

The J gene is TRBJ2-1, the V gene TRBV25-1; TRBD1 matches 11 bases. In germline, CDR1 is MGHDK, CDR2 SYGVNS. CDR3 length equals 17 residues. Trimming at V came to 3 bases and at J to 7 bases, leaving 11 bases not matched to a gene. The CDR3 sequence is CASSDLGMGQGENEQFF. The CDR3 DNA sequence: TGTGCCAGCAGTGACTTAGGGATGGGACAGGGGGAGAATGAGCAGTTCTTC.

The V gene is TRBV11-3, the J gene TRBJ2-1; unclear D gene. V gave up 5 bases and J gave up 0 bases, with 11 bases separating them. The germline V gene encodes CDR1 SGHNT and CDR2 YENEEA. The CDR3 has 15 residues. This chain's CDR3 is CASSKGRNSYNEQFF. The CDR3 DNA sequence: TGTGCCAGCAGCAAAGGACGGAACTCCTACAATGAGCAGTTCTTC. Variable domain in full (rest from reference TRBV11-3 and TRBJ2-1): EAGVVQSPRYKIIEKKQPVAFWCNPISGHNTLYWYLQNLGQGPELLIRYENEEAVDDSQLPKDRFSAERLKGVDSTLKIQPAELGDSAVYLCASSKGRNSYNEQFFGPGTRLTVL.

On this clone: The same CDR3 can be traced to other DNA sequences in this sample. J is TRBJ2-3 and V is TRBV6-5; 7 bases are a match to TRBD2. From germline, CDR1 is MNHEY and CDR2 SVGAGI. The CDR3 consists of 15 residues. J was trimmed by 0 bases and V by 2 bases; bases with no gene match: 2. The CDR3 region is CASSYGGGSTDTQYF. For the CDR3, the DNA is TGTGCCAGCAGTTACGGGGGGGGAAGCACAGATACGCAGTATTTT.

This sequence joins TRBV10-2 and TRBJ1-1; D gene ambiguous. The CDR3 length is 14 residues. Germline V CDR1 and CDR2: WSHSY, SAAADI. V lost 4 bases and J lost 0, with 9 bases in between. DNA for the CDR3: TGCGCCAGCAGTGCAAGGCAAATGAACACTGAAGCTTTCTTT. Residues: CASSARQMNTEAFF.

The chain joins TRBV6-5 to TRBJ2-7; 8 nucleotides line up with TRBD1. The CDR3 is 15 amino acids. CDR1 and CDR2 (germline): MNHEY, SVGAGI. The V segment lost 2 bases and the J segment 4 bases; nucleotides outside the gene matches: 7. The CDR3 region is CASSYTRDRRYEQYF. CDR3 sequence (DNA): TGTGCCAGCAGTTACACCCGGGACAGGAGGTACGAGCAGTACTTC.

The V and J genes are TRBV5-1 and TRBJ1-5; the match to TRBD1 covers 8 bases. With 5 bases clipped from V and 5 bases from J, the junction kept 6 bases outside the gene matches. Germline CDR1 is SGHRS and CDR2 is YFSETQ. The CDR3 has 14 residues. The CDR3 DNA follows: TGCGCCAGCAGTGTCGGGACAGGCGATCAGCCCCAGCATTTT. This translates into CASSVGTGDQPQHF.

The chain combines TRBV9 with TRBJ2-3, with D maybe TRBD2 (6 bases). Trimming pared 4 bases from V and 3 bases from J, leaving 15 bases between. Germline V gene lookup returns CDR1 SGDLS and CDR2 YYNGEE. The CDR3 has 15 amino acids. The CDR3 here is CASSSQRAGTDTQYF. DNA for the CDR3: TGTGCCAGCAGCTCCCAGAGGGCGGGGACAGATACGCAGTATTTT.

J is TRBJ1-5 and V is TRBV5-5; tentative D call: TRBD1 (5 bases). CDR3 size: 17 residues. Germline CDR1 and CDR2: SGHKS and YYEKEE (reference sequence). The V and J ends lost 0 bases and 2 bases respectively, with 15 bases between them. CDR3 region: CASSLASGGMGNQPQHF. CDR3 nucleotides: TGTGCCAGCAGCTTGGCCTCGGGGGGAATGGGCAATCAGCCCCAGCATTTT.

CDR3 sequence (DNA): TGCGCCAGCAGCTATATCACAGGGGGGACCTACGAGCAGTACTTC. Translated: CASSYITGGTYEQYF. The rearrangement joins TRBV5-1 to TRBJ2-7; 8 nucleotides agree with TRBD1. V gave up 3 bases and J gave up 2 bases; unmatched junction bases: 7. This CDR3 has 15 residues. Germline V gene sequence: CDR1 SGHRS, CDR2 YFSETQ.

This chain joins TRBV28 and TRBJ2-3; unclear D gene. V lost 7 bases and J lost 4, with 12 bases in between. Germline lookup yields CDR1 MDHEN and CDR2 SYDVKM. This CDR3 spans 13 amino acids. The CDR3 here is CASTSRSPDTQYF. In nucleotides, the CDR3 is TGTGCCAGCACCTCTAGGAGCCCAGATACGCAGTATTTT.

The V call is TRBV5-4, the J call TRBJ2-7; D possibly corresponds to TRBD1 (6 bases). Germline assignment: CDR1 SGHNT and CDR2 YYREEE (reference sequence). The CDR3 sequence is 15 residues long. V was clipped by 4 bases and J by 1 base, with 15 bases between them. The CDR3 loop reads CASSTSTGLSYEQYF. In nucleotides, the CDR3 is TGTGCCAGCAGCACCTCGACAGGTCTGTCCTACGAGCAGTACTTC.

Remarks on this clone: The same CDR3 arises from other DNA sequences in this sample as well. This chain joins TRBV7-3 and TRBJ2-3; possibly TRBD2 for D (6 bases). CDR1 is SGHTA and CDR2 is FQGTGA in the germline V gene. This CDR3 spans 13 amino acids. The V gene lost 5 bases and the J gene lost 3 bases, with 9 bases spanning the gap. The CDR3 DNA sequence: TGTGCCAGCAGCCTCGGGAGAACAGATACGCAGTATTTT. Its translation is CASSLGRTDTQYF. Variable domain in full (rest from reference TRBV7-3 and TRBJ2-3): GAGVSQTPSNKVTEKGKYVELRCDPISGHTALYWYRQSLGQGPEFLIYFQGTGAADDSGLPNDRFFAVRPEGSVSTLKIQRTERGDSAVYLCASSLGRTDTQYFGPGTRLTVL.

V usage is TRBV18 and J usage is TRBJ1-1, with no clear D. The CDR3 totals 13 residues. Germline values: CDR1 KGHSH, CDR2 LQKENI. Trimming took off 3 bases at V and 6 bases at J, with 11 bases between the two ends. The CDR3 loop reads CASSPEGGAEAFF. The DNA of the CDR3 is TGTGCCAGCTCACCTGAGGGCGGGGCTGAAGCTTTCTTT.

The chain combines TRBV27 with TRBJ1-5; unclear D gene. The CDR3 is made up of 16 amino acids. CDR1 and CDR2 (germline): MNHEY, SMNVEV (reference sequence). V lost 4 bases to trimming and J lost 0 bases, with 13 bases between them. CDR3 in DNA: TGTGCCAGCAGTTCCTACTCCGGGTTTAGCAATCAGCCCCAGCATTTT. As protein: CASSSYSGFSNQPQHF.

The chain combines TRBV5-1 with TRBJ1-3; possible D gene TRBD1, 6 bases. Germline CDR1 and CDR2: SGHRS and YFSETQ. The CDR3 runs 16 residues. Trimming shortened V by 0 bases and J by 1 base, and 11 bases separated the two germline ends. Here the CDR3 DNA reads TGCGCCAGCAGCTTGGAGCTGGGGGCATCTGGAAACACCATATATTTT. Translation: CASSLELGASGNTIYF.

CDR3 nucleotide sequence: TGTGCCAGCAGCTTAGGAGCAGGGTTAAACACTGAAGCTTTCTTT. Translation: CASSLGAGLNTEAFF. This chain connects TRBV11-3 to TRBJ1-1; TRBD1 might be the D (5 bases). Germline V CDR1 and CDR2: SGHNT, YENEEA. This CDR3 has 15 residues. V lost 1 base, J lost 2 bases, and 11 bases lay in between.